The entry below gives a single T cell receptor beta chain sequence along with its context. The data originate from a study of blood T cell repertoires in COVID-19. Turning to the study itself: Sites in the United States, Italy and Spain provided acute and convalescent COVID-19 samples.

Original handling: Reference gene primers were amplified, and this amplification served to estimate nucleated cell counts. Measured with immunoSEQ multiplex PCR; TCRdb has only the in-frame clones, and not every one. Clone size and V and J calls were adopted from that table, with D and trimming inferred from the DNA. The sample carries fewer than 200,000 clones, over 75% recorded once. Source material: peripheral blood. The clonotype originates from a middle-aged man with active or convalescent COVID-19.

CDR3 bases: TGTGCCAGTAGTGGAAGAGGCGCTAGCGGGGGGGGACGCTACGAGCAGTACTTC. The encoded protein is CASSGRGASGGGRYEQYF. The genes are TRBV19 and TRBJ2-7; TRBD2 matches 12 bases. CDR3 size: 18 residues. Germline CDR1 and CDR2: LNHDA and SQIVND (reference sequence). Trimming removed 5 bases from V and 3 bases from J; junction bases left unmatched: 14. Full variable domain (remainder filled in from reference TRBV19 and TRBJ2-7): DGGITQSPKYLFRKEGQNVTLSCEQNLNHDAMYWYRQDPGQGLRLIYYSQIVNDFQKGDIAEGYSVSREKKESFPLTVTSAQKNPTAFYLCASSGRGASGGGRYEQYFGPGTRLTVT.